This passage covers 27 T cell receptor beta chains from one sample sequenced in a study of cytomegalovirus exposure and HLA in healthy donors listed by TCRdb under 2017. The library was prepared using the immunoSEQ multiplex PCR assay. For the multiplex PCR, a mixture combining 60 forward primers for TCR Vbeta segments and 13 reverse primers for TCR Jbeta segments was used. This is the immuneACCESS table as TCRdb keeps it, with only in-frame sequences that have V and J called. A part of the clones is gone; compared with another copy, unresolved V genes explain less than half, and the rest is unexplained. The sample includes 150,000 to 200,000 clones, with about four fifths observed a single time. About 1.9% of the sample comes from the top ten. Input material: PBMCs. These receptors were collected from a woman aged 30 to 39 in good health and CMV-seronegative.

The J gene is TRBJ1-3, the V gene TRBV6-5; D ambiguous. CDR3 length: 13 amino acids. The V and J ends lost 2 bases and 4 bases respectively, with 6 bases between them. CDR1 and CDR2 from the germline V gene are MNHEY and SVGAGI. CDR3 amino acids: CASSYGQGNTIYF. The CDR3 DNA sequence: TGTGCCAGCAGTTACGGTCAGGGAAACACCATATATTTT.

V is TRBV2 and J is TRBJ1-2; no clear D gene. The germline V gene has CDR1 SNHLY and CDR2 FYNNEI. This CDR3 spans 14 amino acids. Trimming took off 3 bases at V and 0 bases at J, with 8 bases between the two ends. Here the CDR3 reads CASSDGGANYGYTF. The CDR3 DNA follows: TGTGCCAGCAGTGACGGAGGAGCTAACTATGGCTACACCTTC.

V usage is TRBV18 and J usage is TRBJ2-3; 8 bases are shared with TRBD1. With V trimmed by 1 base and J by 4 bases, 10 bases remained unmatched. This CDR3 is built from 17 residues. Germline assignment: CDR1 KGHSH and CDR2 LQKENI. CDR3 nucleotides: TGTGCCAGCTCACCACGGACAGGGACTGGGGAAGCAGATACGCAGTATTTT. This encodes CASSPRTGTGEADTQYF.

This chain uses TRBV6-5 with TRBJ2-7; 8 bases fit TRBD1. The CDR3 has 14 amino acids. With 2 bases clipped from V and 5 bases from J, the junction kept 5 bases outside the gene matches. In germline, CDR1 is MNHEY, CDR2 SVGAGI. The DNA for the CDR3 is TGTGCCAGCAGTTACAGTCAGGGGGCAAACGAGCAGTACTTC. Translation gives CASSYSQGANEQYF.

The rearrangement joins TRBV7-5 to TRBJ2-7; the D call TRBD2 from the table was never checked on the DNA. TRBV7-5 is noted as a pseudogene. This CDR3 contains 15 residues. CDR3 in amino acids: CARSSPWGGSYEQYF. The DNA of the CDR3 is TGTGCCAGAAGCTCCCCATGGGGGGGCTCCTACGAGCAGTACTTC.

This clone was found a few times. V and J are TRBV6-5 and TRBJ2-1; 10 bases match TRBD2. V lost 6 bases, J lost 5 bases, and 7 bases stayed unmatched. The CDR3 loop spans 15 amino acids. Germline loops: CDR1 MNHEY, CDR2 SVGAGI. The CDR3 DNA is TGTGCCAGCAGGGGGGGACTAGCGAACAACAATGAGCAGTTCTTC. Protein product: CASRGGLANNNEQFF.

This chain connects TRBV4-2 to TRBJ2-7; D gene uncertain. CDR3 length: 13 amino acids. Germline V gene lookup returns CDR1 LGHNA and CDR2 YNFKEQ. The V end was cut by 1 base, the J end by 3 bases, with 7 bases between. For the CDR3, the DNA is TGTGCCAGCAGCCAAGGGCAGTTCTACGAGCAGTACTTC. This gives the protein CASSQGQFYEQYF.

A single count supports this clone. The chain links TRBV6-1 to TRBJ2-3; TRBD2 agrees at 9 bases. The length of the CDR3 is 14 residues. Germline CDR1 MNHNS, CDR2 SASEGT. Trimming took 7 bases from V and 4 from J; bases not matched to a gene: 6. CDR3 in amino acids: CASMSAGGPDTQYF. DNA for the CDR3: TGTGCCAGCATGTCGGCGGGGGGGCCAGATACGCAGTATTTT.

The chain carries TRBV30 and TRBJ2-1, with D possibly matching TRBD1 (6 bases). Per the germline V gene, CDR1 is GTSNPN and CDR2 is SVGIG (reference sequence). V lost 4 bases to trimming and J lost 2 bases, with 9 bases between them. The CDR3 has 13 residues. This CDR3 reads CAWNRDTYNEQFF. The CDR3 DNA reads as TGTGCCTGGAACCGGGACACCTACAATGAGCAGTTCTTC.

V gene TRBV5-1 combines with J gene TRBJ2-3; TRBD1 matches 8 bases. The V gene's germline CDR1 is SGHRS and CDR2 YFSETQ. V dropped 4 bases and J dropped 1; count of bases not matched to a gene: 8. The CDR3 spans 16 residues. The CDR3 reads CASSPGDRGGTDTQYF. The CDR3 nucleotides read TGCGCCAGCAGCCCCGGTGACAGGGGCGGCACAGATACGCAGTATTTT. Together with reference TRBV5-1 and TRBJ2-3, the CDR3 gives the full variable domain: KAGVTQTPRYLIKTRGQQVTLSCSPISGHRSVSWYQQTPGQGLQFLFEYFSETQRNKGNFPGRFSGRQFSNSRSEMNVSTLELGDSALYLCASSPGDRGGTDTQYFGPGTRLTVL.

The CDR3 DNA sequence: TGTGCCAGTAGGGACACGATTAACTATGGCTACACCTTC. Encoded protein: CASRDTINYGYTF. This sequence joins TRBV6-5 and TRBJ1-2; D is perhaps TRBD1 (6 bases). Deletions cut 9 bases from V and 1 base from J, with 12 bases between. Germline V gene lookup returns CDR1 MNHEY and CDR2 SVGAGI. CDR3 length: 13 amino acids.

The genes are TRBV6-5 and TRBJ1-6; D is unclear. The CDR3 spans 14 residues. Looked up from germline, CDR1 is MNHEY and CDR2 is SVGAGI. V lost 0 bases and J lost 7, with 7 bases in between. The CDR3 here is CASSYSNENSPLHF. In DNA, the CDR3 is TGTGCCAGCAGTTACTCGAATGAGAATTCACCCCTCCACTTT.

The chain has TRBV7-8 and TRBJ2-5; 8 nucleotides agree with TRBD1. CDR1 and CDR2 from the germline V gene are SGHVS and FQNEAQ. Germline trimming cut 5 bases from V and 4 bases from J; bases unmatched to any gene: 6. The CDR3 is 14 residues long. The CDR3 region is CASSLNRGRETQYF. The CDR3 nucleotides are TGTGCCAGCAGCCTCAACAGGGGGAGAGAGACCCAGTACTTC. The full variable domain, in which reference TRBV7-8 and TRBJ2-5 provide the parts outside the CDR3, is GAGVSQSPRYKVAKRGQDVALRCDPISGHVSLFWYQQALGQGPEFLTYFQNEAQLDKSGLPSDRFFAERPEGSVSTLKIQRTQQEDSAVYLCASSLNRGRETQYFGPGTRLLVL.

This chain links TRBV5-1 with TRBJ1-5; D uncertain. Trimming took 0 bases from V and 7 from J, leaving 8 bases between them. CDR1 and CDR2 from the germline V gene are SGHRS and YFSETQ. This CDR3 is built from 13 residues. The CDR3 sequence is CASSLGGEQPQHF. CDR3 coding DNA: TGCGCCAGCAGCTTGGGCGGGGAACAGCCCCAGCATTTT.

This sequence joins TRBV6-5 and TRBJ1-4, with D possibly matching TRBD1 (5 bases). Germline CDR1 MNHEY, CDR2 SVGAGI. With 5 bases removed from V and 14 bases from J, the gap between germline ends came to 18 bases. CDR3 length equals 13 residues. The chain's CDR3 is CASSKTPGVSLFF. In DNA form, the CDR3 reads TGTGCCAGCAGTAAAACTCCGGGGGTATCGCTGTTTTTT.

This rearrangement joins TRBV7-9 to TRBJ2-1; possibly TRBD1 for D (5 bases). Between the trimmed V and J ends, which lost 1 base and 5 bases, there was a span of 12 bases. Germline CDR1 is SEHNR and CDR2 is FQNEAQ (reference sequence). The length of the CDR3 is 15 residues. CDR3 region: CASSLVQGWNNEQFF. The CDR3 region has the DNA TGTGCCAGCAGCTTAGTCCAGGGATGGAACAATGAGCAGTTCTTC.

This rearrangement joins TRBV5-6 to TRBJ1-6; D gene unclear. The CDR3 is 16 amino acids. The V and J ends lost 2 bases and 4 bases respectively, with 13 bases between them. Germline assignment: CDR1 SGHDT and CDR2 YYEEEE. This CDR3 is CASSFGTDLYNSPLHF. The CDR3 nucleotides read TGTGCCAGCAGCTTCGGTACAGATCTTTATAATTCACCCCTCCACTTT.

This clone was seen just once. This sequence joins TRBV11-2 and TRBJ2-5, with unresolved D. This CDR3 region has 15 residues. CDR1 and CDR2 (germline): SGHAT, FQNNGV. Trimming shortened V by 1 base and J by 4 bases, and 13 bases separated the two germline ends. The CDR3 sequence: CASSLVVLLGETQYF. CDR3 DNA sequence: TGTGCCAGCAGCTTAGTCGTACTCCTCGGAGAGACCCAGTACTTC. Full variable domain (outside the CDR3, taken from reference TRBV11-2 and TRBJ2-5): EAGVAQSPRYKIIEKRQSVAFWCNPISGHATLYWYQQILGQGPKLLIQFQNNGVVDDSQLPKDRFSAERLKGVDSTLKIQPAKLEDSAVYLCASSLVVLLGETQYFGPGTRLLVL.

This chain joins TRBV4-2 and TRBJ1-5, with D possibly matching TRBD1 (5 bases). Trimming cost V 3 bases and J 1 base, with 10 bases left between them. The CDR3 runs to 15 residues. The germline V gene encodes CDR1 LGHNA and CDR2 YNFKEQ. CDR3 nucleotide sequence: TGTGCCAGCAGCCAGCAGGAGGGGAGCAATCAGCCCCAGCATTTT. Translating it yields CASSQQEGSNQPQHF.

This clone has a handful of counts. The chain links TRBV30 to TRBJ1-6; D perhaps matches TRBD1 (6 bases). Trimming stripped 4 bases from V and 0 bases from J, with 7 bases between. CDR1 is GTSNPN and CDR2 is SVGIG in the germline V gene (reference sequence). The CDR3 is 14 residues long. This CDR3 reads CAWNRDSYNSPLHF. The CDR3 nucleotides are TGTGCCTGGAACAGGGACTCCTATAATTCACCCCTCCACTTT.

The chain uses TRBV7-2 and TRBJ1-4, with 8 bases identical to TRBD1. Looked up from germline, CDR1 is SGHTA and CDR2 is FQGNSA. The V and J ends lost 0 bases and 8 bases, in that order; junction bases with no gene match: 8. This CDR3 spans 16 amino acids. Here the CDR3 DNA reads TGTGCCAGCAGCTTAGCACTGGACAGGGTCCGGGAAAAACTGTTTTTT. Its protein is CASSLALDRVREKLFF.

The V gene is TRBV6-5, the J gene TRBJ2-1; D is possibly TRBD2 (6 bases). Looked up from germline, CDR1 is MNHEY and CDR2 is SVGAGI. Between the trimmed V and J ends, which lost 7 bases and 7 bases, there was a span of 20 bases. The CDR3 runs 15 residues. The CDR3 protein is CASTSPAGSKNEQFF. The CDR3 nucleotides read TGTGCCAGCACTTCCCCCGCGGGGTCAAAGAATGAGCAGTTCTTC.

This clone was detected only a few times. The gene calls are TRBV7-2 and TRBJ2-7, with 7 bases matching TRBD1. Germline values: CDR1 SGHTA, CDR2 FQGNSA. The CDR3 is made up of 14 amino acids. J gave up 1 base and V 3 bases, and 3 bases lay outside the gene matches. The CDR3 DNA reads TGTGCCAGCAGCTTCTACAGGGGTTCCTACGAGCAGTACTTC. It yields the protein CASSFYRGSYEQYF.

The chain employs TRBV18 and TRBJ2-3; D unclear. Trimming removed 2 bases at V and 0 bases at J, with 6 bases between. CDR3 length: 14 residues. Looked up from germline, CDR1 is KGHSH and CDR2 is LQKENI. The CDR3 sequence is CASSPEASTDTQYF. In nucleotides, the CDR3 is TGTGCCAGCTCACCAGAAGCTAGCACAGATACGCAGTATTTT.

The chain is built from TRBV5-5 and TRBJ2-4, with 9 positions matching TRBD1. This CDR3 is 18 amino acids long. Unmatched junction bases numbered 13, after V lost 4 bases and J lost 2 bases. Germline V gives CDR1 SGHKS, CDR2 YYEKEE (reference sequence). In nucleotides, the CDR3 is TGTGCCAGCAGCCGATTATTCCGGGACAGGGTCACCAAAAACATTCAGTACTTC. It specifies CASSRLFRDRVTKNIQYF.

The chain employs TRBV7-9 and TRBJ1-5; 10 bases map to TRBD1. The CDR3 is 15 amino acids. Trimming removed 5 bases from V and 7 bases from J; junction bases left unmatched: 8. The germline V gene has CDR1 SEHNR and CDR2 FQNEAQ (reference sequence). The DNA for the CDR3 is TGTGCCAGCAGCAAAGACAGGGGGCCTTGGCAGCCCCAGCATTTT. Translated: CASSKDRGPWQPQHF.

This clone is a singleton in its sample. The chain combines TRBV11-2 with TRBJ2-2; 8 nucleotides agree with TRBD2. Germline CDR1 reads SGHAT; CDR2 reads FQNNGV. The trim removed 4 bases at V and 4 bases at J, leaving 2 bases unmatched. This CDR3 is built from 14 residues. Here the CDR3 reads CASSSSGRTGELFF. The CDR3 DNA reads TGTGCCAGCAGCTCTAGCGGGCGCACCGGGGAGCTGTTTTTT.